One and the same sample provided the 15 T cell receptor beta chains below, sequenced in a study of cytomegalovirus exposure and HLA in healthy donors. The primer mix had 60 Vbeta and 13 Jbeta primers. The method was immunoSEQ multiplex PCR; TCRdb's version includes in-frame clones alone and lacks a portion of them. The sample lists about 150,000 clones; about 68% were seen once. Sequencing input: PBMCs. The origin of the receptors is a man aged 25 to 45 in good health and CMV-seronegative.

The rearrangement uses TRBV2 and TRBJ1-1; D is unresolved. V was cut by 5 bases and J by 0 bases, with 4 bases left in between. The CDR3 has 12 amino acids. Germline V gene data show CDR1 as SNHLY and CDR2 as FYNNEI. The CDR3 loop is CASSQMNTEAFF. In DNA, the CDR3 is TGTGCCAGCAGTCAGATGAACACTGAAGCTTTCTTT.

This rearrangement joins TRBV5-1 to TRBJ2-1; possibly TRBD2 for D (5 bases). The CDR3 has 15 residues. CDR1 is SGHRS, CDR2 YFSETQ, per germline. V was clipped by 0 bases and J by 1 base, with 8 bases between them. The CDR3 is CASSLVGESYNEQFF. The CDR3 DNA sequence: TGCGCCAGCAGCTTGGTCGGGGAATCCTACAATGAGCAGTTCTTC.

This clone occurred a few times. V usage is TRBV28 and J usage is TRBJ1-5, with 9 nucleotides matching TRBD1. Germline assignment: CDR1 MDHEN and CDR2 SYDVKM. The J segment lost 5 bases and the V segment lost 3 bases, leaving 5 bases of the junction unmatched. The CDR3 contains 15 residues. The CDR3 region is CASSFGTGGYQPQHF. The CDR3 nucleotides read TGTGCCAGCAGTTTTGGTACAGGGGGCTATCAGCCCCAGCATTTT.

The chain joins TRBV5-1 to TRBJ2-1; 8 bases line up with TRBD1. Germline V lookup: CDR1 SGHRS, CDR2 YFSETQ. V lost 4 bases to trimming and J lost 4 bases; unmatched junction nucleotides: 4. The CDR3 has 14 amino acids. The CDR3 DNA is TGCGCCAGCAGCGGGGGACAGGAATACAATGAGCAGTTCTTC. Protein: CASSGGQEYNEQFF.

This clone showed up just a few times. This rearrangement joins TRBV19 to TRBJ2-5; TRBD2 matches at 7 bases. Germline values: CDR1 LNHDA, CDR2 SQIVND (reference sequence). The CDR3 extends over 16 amino acids. V lost 1 base to trimming and J lost 5 bases; unmatched junction nucleotides: 10. The DNA for the CDR3 is TGTGCCAGTAGTATAGTGGGAGGGCGTCCAGGGGAGACCCAGTACTTC. It codes for CASSIVGGRPGETQYF.

As for this clone: Mismatch with germline at one junction end may stem from a read error. V and J are TRBV5-1 and TRBJ2-3; no definite D call. Germline CDR1 SGHRS, CDR2 YFSETQ. There are 13 residues in the CDR3. The DNA of the CDR3 is TGCGCCGGCAGCCACGTAAGCTCGGATACGCAGTATTTT. This gives the protein CAGSHVSSDTQYF. The variable domain in full, with the rest retrieved from reference TRBV5-1 and TRBJ2-3, is KAGVTQTPRYLIKTRGQQVTLSCSPISGHRSVSWYQQTPGQGLQFLFEYFSETQRNKGNFPGRFSGRQFSNSRSEMNVSTLELGDSALYLCAGSHVSSDTQYFGPGTRLTVL.

The J gene is TRBJ2-5, the V gene TRBV6-1; 12 bases are shared with TRBD2. Trimming took 4 bases from V and 5 from J; bases not matched to a gene: 8. The CDR3 sequence is 16 residues long. Germline V lookup: CDR1 MNHNS, CDR2 SASEGT. CDR3 sequence (DNA): TGTGCCAGCAGTGGTCTAGCGGGGGGGGGCTCGGAGACCCAGTACTTC. This sequence encodes CASSGLAGGGSETQYF.

The chain links TRBV27 to TRBJ2-1, with D possibly matching TRBD2 (7 bases). The CDR3 has 16 residues. The germline gives CDR1 MNHEY, CDR2 SMNVEV (reference sequence). Between the trimmed V and J ends, which lost 5 bases and 7 bases, there was a span of 21 bases. The CDR3 DNA sequence: TGTGCCAGCAGTCCAGCATGGGGGGGGCCGGGAAATGAGCAGTTCTTC. It encodes CASSPAWGGPGNEQFF.

The chain combines TRBV2 with TRBJ1-5; D is uncertain. Trimming cost V 0 bases and J 6 bases, with 15 bases left between them. The CDR3 runs to 16 residues. CDR1 and CDR2 (germline): SNHLY, FYNNEI. DNA for the CDR3: TGTGCCAGCAGTGAAGCGCTTCAAGGAGGGAGTCAGCCCCAGCATTTT. Protein product: CASSEALQGGSQPQHF.

This clone has just one count. The chain joins TRBV19 to TRBJ1-4, with D uncertain. The germline V and J ends were trimmed by 4 bases and 5 bases, with 11 bases remaining between them. CDR1 and CDR2 from the germline V gene are LNHDA and SQIVND (reference sequence). There are 14 residues in the CDR3. The CDR3 coding sequence is TGTGCCAGTAGTAACTGGGCCAGCAATGAAAAACTGTTTTTT. This encodes CASSNWASNEKLFF.

This rearrangement joins TRBV4-2 to TRBJ1-6; 8 nucleotides line up with TRBD1. In germline, CDR1 is LGHNA, CDR2 YNFKEQ. V lost 6 bases to trimming and J lost 10 bases; unmatched junction nucleotides: 8. This CDR3 is built from 14 residues. CDR3 region: CASSAQGEESPLHF. The CDR3 nucleotides read TGTGCCAGCAGTGCACAGGGGGAGGAATCACCCCTCCACTTT.

The chain carries TRBV27 and TRBJ1-2, with D perhaps TRBD1 (5 bases). Germline CDR1 reads MNHEY; CDR2 reads SMNVEV (reference sequence). This CDR3 has 16 amino acids. The V end lost 7 bases, the J end lost 4 bases, and 22 bases lay between the germline ends. CDR3 amino acids: CASILRREGNPYGYTF. The CDR3 nucleotides read TGTGCCAGCATACTCCGGAGGGAGGGGAATCCCTATGGCTACACCTTC.

The chain is built from TRBV11-3 and TRBJ2-1, with D perhaps matching TRBD2 (5 bases). CDR3 length: 15 amino acids. From germline, CDR1 is SGHNT and CDR2 YENEEA. V lost 4 bases and J lost 0, with 10 bases in between. CDR3 sequence: CASSSTGSSYNEQFF. The DNA for the CDR3 is TGTGCCAGCAGCTCCACGGGGAGCTCCTACAATGAGCAGTTCTTC.

V and J are TRBV5-1 and TRBJ2-2; weak D call: TRBD1 (5 bases). V shed 2 bases and J shed 1 base, with 12 bases lying between them. Germline loops: CDR1 SGHRS, CDR2 YFSETQ. This CDR3 spans 16 amino acids. The CDR3: CASSLSQGLNTGELFF. The DNA for the CDR3 is TGCGCCAGCAGCTTATCGCAGGGTCTGAACACCGGGGAGCTGTTTTTT.

Of note for this clone: Other DNA sequences in the sample encode the same CDR3. The J gene is TRBJ1-1, the V gene TRBV19; perhaps TRBD1 as D (5 bases). CDR3 length: 14 amino acids. The germline V gene encodes CDR1 LNHDA and CDR2 SQIVND (reference sequence). V was cut by 1 base and J by 3 bases, with 9 bases left in between. CDR3 nucleotides: TGTGCCAGTAGTATAGGGGGCGAGGACACTGAAGCTTTCTTT. Its translation is CASSIGGEDTEAFF.